The 20 T cell receptor beta chains below come from one sample, sequenced in a study of blood T cell repertoires in COVID-19. The protocol was immunoSEQ multiplex PCR, while the TCRdb copy is restricted to in-frame clones and leaves out a portion. The table shows some 180,000 clones, with around 90% occurring only once. The sequencing sample was made of peripheral blood. The receptors were sampled from a man between 50 and 59 years old with acute or convalescent COVID-19.

This clone was observed a single time. This rearrangement joins TRBV28 to TRBJ2-1; tentative D call: TRBD1 (5 bases). The CDR3 consists of 15 residues. The germline V and J ends were trimmed by 10 bases and 8 bases, with 24 bases remaining between them. Germline-derived CDR1 and CDR2 are MDHEN and SYDVKM. This CDR3 is CATQARTAPRDEQFF. The CDR3 DNA sequence: TGTGCCACCCAGGCGAGGACCGCTCCCAGGGATGAGCAGTTCTTC.

The rearrangement joins TRBV7-8 to TRBJ1-3, with D hard to call. The CDR3 length is 16 residues. Trimming removed 0 bases from V and 4 bases from J, with 13 bases in between. Per germline, CDR1 SGHVS and CDR2 FQNEAQ. The CDR3 region has the DNA TGTGCCAGCAGCTTAGCCGGTTTCCTGGTCGGAAACACCATATATTTT. Encoded protein: CASSLAGFLVGNTIYF.

CDR3 in DNA: TGTGCCTGGAGCTCGGGACAAAGACTACAGTACTTC. Residues: CAWSSGQRLQYF. The genes are TRBV30 and TRBJ2-7, with D perhaps matching TRBD1 (6 bases). The CDR3 runs 12 residues. Germline values: CDR1 GTSNPN, CDR2 SVGIG (reference sequence). The ends were cut back, 3 bases at V and 10 bases at J, with 16 bases in the middle.

The CDR3 sequence: CASSLTGSHQETQYF. The CDR3 DNA reads TGTGCCAGCAGCTTAACGGGGTCGCATCAAGAGACCCAGTACTTC. The rearrangement uses TRBV7-2 and TRBJ2-5; D is perhaps TRBD2 (5 bases). Germline assignment: CDR1 SGHTA and CDR2 FQGNSA. V dropped 2 bases and J dropped 2 bases, with 12 bases sitting between them. This CDR3 region has 15 residues.

This sequence joins TRBV2 and TRBJ1-1; D is undetermined. CDR3 length: 15 residues. Between the trimmed V and J ends, which lost 5 bases and 3 bases, there was a span of 16 bases. Per germline, CDR1 SNHLY and CDR2 FYNNEI. In DNA form, the CDR3 reads TGTGCCAGCAGTCAAACCCTGTATAGAGACACTGAAGCTTTCTTT. Encoded protein: CASSQTLYRDTEAFF.

The gene calls are TRBV4-1 and TRBJ2-7, with 12 bases fitting TRBD2. The CDR3 is 17 residues long. Per the germline V gene, CDR1 is MGHRA and CDR2 is YSYEKL. V lost 4 bases and J lost 4; bases outside the gene matches: 11. CDR3 nucleotide sequence: TGCGCCAGCAGCCCCAGACTAGCGGGAGAAAGGTCTTACGAGCAGTACTTC. As protein: CASSPRLAGERSYEQYF.

The V gene is TRBV6-6, the J gene TRBJ1-4, with no clear D. V was cut by 0 bases and J by 4 bases, with 6 bases left in between. The CDR3 covers 14 residues. Germline values: CDR1 MNHNY, CDR2 SVGAGI (reference sequence). Written as DNA, the CDR3 is TGTGCCAGCAGTTACTCGTACAGTAATGAAAAACTGTTTTTT. This translates into CASSYSYSNEKLFF.

The rearrangement joins TRBV5-1 to TRBJ2-2, with a possible D match to TRBD2 (5 bases). The CDR3 spans 16 residues. The V gene's germline CDR1 is SGHRS and CDR2 YFSETQ. V was trimmed by 0 bases and J by 2 bases, leaving 11 bases between them. CDR3 DNA sequence: TGCGCCAGCAGCTTGGGTGGGAGCGGAAACACCGGGGAGCTGTTTTTT. Its protein product is CASSLGGSGNTGELFF.

The chain recombines TRBV5-4 with TRBJ2-1, with 10 nucleotides matching TRBD2. Germline V lookup: CDR1 SGHNT, CDR2 YYREEE (reference sequence). V dropped 4 bases and J dropped 4; count of bases not matched to a gene: 5. The CDR3 has 15 amino acids. CDR3 nucleotides: TGTGCCAGCAGCCCCGGACTAGCGGAATACAATGAGCAGTTCTTC. It translates to CASSPGLAEYNEQFF.

The rearrangement joins TRBV19 to TRBJ1-1, with D uncertain. CDR3 size: 14 residues. V gave up 3 bases and J gave up 1 base, with 9 bases separating them. CDR1 LNHDA and CDR2 SQIVND come from the germline V gene (reference sequence). The CDR3 spells CASSMLQENTEAFF. CDR3 bases: TGTGCCAGTAGTATGCTCCAGGAGAACACTGAAGCTTTCTTT.

J is TRBJ2-7 and V is TRBV28, with D maybe TRBD2 (5 bases). This CDR3 region has 13 residues. Trimming removed 8 bases at V and 6 bases at J, with 17 bases between. Germline CDR1 is MDHEN and CDR2 is SYDVKM. CDR3 region: CASGTRTFSEQYV. The CDR3 nucleotides are TGTGCCAGCGGAACACGGACTTTTAGCGAGCAGTACGTC.

This rearrangement joins TRBV27 to TRBJ1-2; tentatively, D is TRBD1 (5 bases). The germline gives CDR1 MNHEY, CDR2 SMNVEV (reference sequence). V dropped 8 bases and J dropped 5 bases, with 18 bases sitting between them. The length of the CDR3 is 14 residues. Here the CDR3 DNA reads TGTGCCAGCCGCCCTGGGGGGTCAGGTTATGGCTACACCTTC. It is translated as CASRPGGSGYGYTF.

The chain carries TRBV27 and TRBJ2-7, with D maybe TRBD2 (5 bases). V lost 7 bases, J lost 2 bases, and 18 bases lay in between. This CDR3 is 15 amino acids long. From germline, CDR1 is MNHEY and CDR2 SMNVEV (reference sequence). The DNA of the CDR3 is TGTGCCAGCACCACGGGAAATCGCCAAACCTACGAGCAGTACTTC. This encodes CASTTGNRQTYEQYF.

The chain links TRBV25-1 to TRBJ2-3, with D hard to call. The germline CDR1 and CDR2 sequences are MGHDK and SYGVNS. This CDR3 is built from 15 residues. V was clipped by 2 bases and J by 2 bases, with 11 bases between them. The CDR3 loop is CASSEIDRDTDTQYF. In DNA form, the CDR3 reads TGTGCCAGCAGTGAAATAGATCGCGACACAGATACGCAGTATTTT.

The chain has TRBV6-6 and TRBJ1-1, with 10 nucleotides matching TRBD1. The CDR3 extends over 13 amino acids. Germline assignment: CDR1 MNHNY and CDR2 SVGAGI (reference sequence). Trimming took 8 bases from V and 4 from J; bases not matched to a gene: 4. CDR3 coding DNA: TGTGCCAGCGTGCGGACAGGGGGCACTGAAGCTTTCTTT. This sequence encodes CASVRTGGTEAFF.

Only a few counts were recorded for this clone. This chain uses TRBV7-9 with TRBJ2-4; no firm D call. CDR1 SEHNR and CDR2 FQNEAQ come from the germline V gene (reference sequence). The CDR3 runs 15 residues. V was pared by 1 base and J by 0 bases, with 7 bases between. This chain's CDR3 is CASSLDSVAKNIQYF. In DNA form, the CDR3 reads TGTGCCAGCAGCTTAGACTCTGTAGCCAAAAACATTCAGTACTTC.

The chain recombines TRBV6-5 with TRBJ1-1, with D possibly TRBD1 on 6 matching bases. The CDR3 runs 13 residues. Germline-derived CDR1 and CDR2 are MNHEY and SVGAGI. V lost 6 bases and J lost 5, with 13 bases in between. CDR3 DNA: TGTGCCAGCAGGAAGCGGGGGCGGACTGAAGCTTTCTTT. This gives the protein CASRKRGRTEAFF.

V gene TRBV28 combines with J gene TRBJ2-7; tentatively, D is TRBD1 (7 bases). CDR1 is MDHEN, CDR2 SYDVKM, per germline. V lost 7 bases and J lost 0, with 13 bases in between. This CDR3 comprises 14 residues. In nucleotides, the CDR3 is TGTGCCAGCAAACACAGGGGACTCTCCTACGAGCAGTACTTC. Its protein is CASKHRGLSYEQYF.

The chain couples TRBV7-2 to TRBJ1-2; D perhaps matches TRBD1 (5 bases). The V gene's germline CDR1 is SGHTA and CDR2 FQGNSA. The CDR3 consists of 14 residues. The V and J ends lost 3 bases and 6 bases respectively, with 14 bases between them. The CDR3: CASSLRWGTDGYTF. The CDR3 DNA reads as TGTGCCAGCAGCTTGAGGTGGGGGACTGATGGCTACACCTTC.

This clone has a single count. The chain couples TRBV6-2 or TRBV6-3 to TRBJ1-2, with a possible D match to TRBD1 (5 bases). Germline V gene sequence: CDR1 MNHEY, CDR2 SVGEGT. The V end was cut by 2 bases, the J end by 4 bases, with 8 bases between. The CDR3 spans 13 residues. The CDR3 coding sequence is TGTGCCAGCAGTTACGGTGACAGCTATGGCTACACCTTC. The encoded protein is CASSYGDSYGYTF.